What follows are 7 T cell receptor beta chains derived from one specimen sequenced in a study of beta chain features in type 1 diabetes. Their antigens remain unidentified. Findings and limits, study-wide: In all four CD4+ subsets, TCRB CDR3 length was significantly, moderately reduced in type 1 diabetes.

The authors reverse transcribed all of the isolated RNA, so sequencing captured expressed TCRB transcripts. Libraries were prepared by immunoSEQ multiplex PCR; TCRdb keeps only in-frame clonotypes and omits some of them. Here the sample spans some 270,000 clones, approximately 11% being singletons. The sequencing sample was made of naive CD4+ T cells from blood. The receptors here all came from a man aged 25-40 years with type 1 diabetes.

This chain joins TRBV7-2 and TRBJ1-3; no clear D. Germline V gene sequence: CDR1 SGHTA, CDR2 FQGNSA. The CDR3 spans 14 residues. Trimming cost V 2 bases and J 2 bases, with 7 bases left between them. The DNA for the CDR3 is TGTGCCAGCAGCTTACGAGGCCCTGGAAACACCATATATTTT. Translated, it gives CASSLRGPGNTIYF.

This clone appeared a few times. The chain uses TRBV28 and TRBJ1-1; possible D gene TRBD1, 6 bases. Trimming shortened V by 8 bases and J by 2 bases, and 12 bases separated the two germline ends. Germline V gene data show CDR1 as MDHEN and CDR2 as SYDVKM. The CDR3 length is 13 residues. CDR3 protein: CASSGQINTEAFF. CDR3 bases: TGTGCCAGCTCGGGACAAATTAACACTGAAGCTTTCTTT.

CDR3 sequence: CAYRQGSGNTIYF. The CDR3 nucleotides read TGTGCCTACAGACAGGGATCCGGAAACACCATATATTTT. The gene calls are TRBV7-9 and TRBJ1-3, with 7 nucleotides matching TRBD1. The trim removed 11 bases at V and 4 bases at J, leaving 8 bases unmatched. The germline CDR1 and CDR2 sequences are SEHNR and FQNEAQ (reference sequence). The CDR3 extends over 13 amino acids.

This chain connects TRBV5-6 to TRBJ2-5; D is perhaps TRBD1 (5 bases). Per the germline V gene, CDR1 is SGHDT and CDR2 is YYEEEE. The V end was cut by 2 bases, the J end by 1 base, with 9 bases between. This CDR3 is 14 amino acids long. The CDR3 DNA is TGTGCCAGCAGCTTTCCGGACACCCAAGAGACCCAGTACTTC. Protein product: CASSFPDTQETQYF.

This clone was seen more than once but under ten times. This chain links TRBV4-2 with TRBJ1-5; unclear D gene. This CDR3 spans 16 amino acids. V lost 3 bases and J 6 bases, leaving 18 bases between the germline ends. Looked up from germline, CDR1 is LGHNA and CDR2 is YNFKEQ. The CDR3 nucleotides read TGTGCCAGCAGCCATTCATCAGCCAGTCCAGGTCAGCCCCAGCATTTT. This gives the protein CASSHSSASPGQPQHF.

This clone was counted a few times. V is TRBV2 and J is TRBJ2-5, with 9 bases identical to TRBD2. CDR3 length equals 17 residues. The trim removed 7 bases at V and 4 bases at J, leaving 16 bases unmatched. Germline V gives CDR1 SNHLY, CDR2 FYNNEI. CDR3 loop: CASTLTGTSLFTETQYF. In DNA form, the CDR3 reads TGTGCCAGCACCCTTACCGGGACTAGCCTTTTCACAGAGACCCAGTACTTC.

This chain uses TRBV7-3 with TRBJ2-3; 14 nucleotides match TRBD2. The CDR3 is 16 amino acids. V lost 4 bases to trimming and J lost 5 bases; unmatched junction nucleotides: 5. From germline, CDR1 is SGHTA and CDR2 FQGTGA. The CDR3 DNA reads as TGTGCCAGCAGCTCCGGACTAGCGGGGGGCCAAGATACGCAGTATTTT. Its translation: CASSSGLAGGQDTQYF.